The source of this T cell receptor beta chain is a study of blood T cell repertoires in COVID-19. TCRdb's table, derived via immunoSEQ multiplex PCR, lists solely in-frame clones and lacks some. The sample has around 220,000 clones, around 80% seen once. Germline V lookup: CDR1 SGHRS, CDR2 YFSETQ. V dropped 1 base and J dropped 1 base, with 11 bases sitting between them. The CDR3 contains 15 residues. The sample holds a few counts of this clone. This sequence originates from a woman at least 80 years old with COVID-19, enrolled during active disease. The V and J genes are TRBV5-1 and TRBJ1-1, with D possibly TRBD1 on 6 matching bases. The source material was peripheral blood. The CDR3 protein is CASSLQGSTNTEAFF. The CDR3 DNA sequence: TGCGCCAGCAGCTTGCAGGGGTCTACGAACACTGAAGCTTTCTTT.